Listed here are 18 T cell receptor beta chains from one sample, sequenced in a study of T cells in tuberculosis. Clones were read by immunoSEQ multiplex PCR, and TCRdb kept only the in-frame ones, dropping some. The data hold tens of thousands of clones, with more than 85% observed a single time. What was sequenced was PBMCs. The receptors stem from a donor aged 10 to 29 with latent tuberculosis or without tuberculosis infection.

This sequence joins TRBV5-6 and TRBJ1-4, with D maybe TRBD1 (6 bases). The CDR3 contains 16 residues. V was trimmed by 0 bases and J by 1 base, leaving 10 bases between them. Germline V gene data show CDR1 as SGHDT and CDR2 as YYEEEE. The CDR3 is CASSLDRALTNEKLFF. For the CDR3, the DNA is TGTGCCAGCAGCTTGGACAGGGCGTTAACTAATGAAAAACTGTTTTTT. Supplemented by reference TRBV5-6 and TRBJ1-4, the full variable domain reads DAGVTQSPTHLIKTRGQQVTLRCSPKSGHDTVSWYQQALGQGPQFIFQYYEEEERQRGNFPDRFSGHQFPNYSSELNVNALLLGDSALYLCASSLDRALTNEKLFFGSGTQLSVL.

The V gene is TRBV11-2, the J gene TRBJ2-1; TRBD1 is a possible D gene (7 bases). Looked up from germline, CDR1 is SGHAT and CDR2 is FQNNGV. V was pared by 5 bases and J by 2 bases, with 16 bases between. This CDR3 is built from 16 residues. This CDR3 is CASSQTQGRPYNEQFF. The CDR3 nucleotides are TGTGCCAGCAGCCAAACACAGGGGAGGCCCTACAATGAGCAGTTCTTC.

The V call is TRBV4-1, the J call TRBJ1-5; D gene uncertain. CDR1 and CDR2 (germline): MGHRA, YSYEKL. This CDR3 comprises 17 residues. V was trimmed by 0 bases and J by 0 bases, leaving 12 bases between them. The CDR3, as DNA: TGCGCCAGCAGCCAAGATCCGAGGGCCTATAGCAATCAGCCCCAGCATTTT. This codes for CASSQDPRAYSNQPQHF.

This clone was seen only once. J is TRBJ2-2 and V is TRBV5-1, with no clear D. This CDR3 comprises 14 residues. Trimming took 0 bases from V and 6 from J, leaving 9 bases between them. CDR1 is SGHRS and CDR2 is YFSETQ in the germline V gene. The CDR3 coding sequence is TGCGCCAGCAGCTTGGGGCCGTTACCCGGGGAGCTGTTTTTT. It translates to CASSLGPLPGELFF.

The genes are TRBV19 and TRBJ1-5; TRBD1 matches 7 bases. The V gene end was trimmed by 6 bases and the J gene end by 9 bases; junction bases not matched to a gene: 14. The CDR3 totals 15 residues. Germline V gives CDR1 LNHDA, CDR2 SQIVND (reference sequence). CDR3 bases: TGTGCCAGTAGCTCCAACAGGGGTCAATCAGGGCCCCAGCATTTT. It codes for CASSSNRGQSGPQHF.

The chain links TRBV5-1 to TRBJ1-2; D remains ambiguous. Germline V lookup: CDR1 SGHRS, CDR2 YFSETQ. The CDR3 extends over 13 amino acids. The germline V and J ends were trimmed by 0 bases and 10 bases, with 13 bases remaining between them. The CDR3 nucleotides are TGCGCCAGCAGCTTGGCAGGTCGGTCACACTACACCTTC. It translates to CASSLAGRSHYTF. The variable domain in full, with the rest retrieved from reference TRBV5-1 and TRBJ1-2, is KAGVTQTPRYLIKTRGQQVTLSCSPISGHRSVSWYQQTPGQGLQFLFEYFSETQRNKGNFPGRFSGRQFSNSRSEMNVSTLELGDSALYLCASSLAGRSHYTFGSGTRLTVV.

The rearrangement joins TRBV14 to TRBJ1-2; 7 bases align to TRBD1. The germline CDR1 and CDR2 sequences are SGHDN and FVKESK. This CDR3 is 14 amino acids long. V lost 4 bases, J lost 9 bases, and 11 bases stayed unmatched. CDR3 in DNA: TGTGCCAGCAGCCCATTGGGACAGCTGCAGCGCTACACCTTC. This translates into CASSPLGQLQRYTF.

The rearrangement uses TRBV6-5 and TRBJ2-5; 10 bases align to TRBD1. The trim removed 6 bases at V and 4 bases at J, leaving 8 bases unmatched. The CDR3 totals 15 residues. The V gene's germline CDR1 is MNHEY and CDR2 SVGAGI. CDR3 region: CASSTGQGGGETQYF. Written as DNA, the CDR3 is TGTGCCAGCAGCACCGGACAGGGGGGGGGAGAGACCCAGTACTTC.

The chain joins TRBV11-3 to TRBJ2-3; 9 bases line up with TRBD1. Germline-derived CDR1 and CDR2 are SGHNT and YENEEA. The CDR3 is 15 amino acids. The ends lost 3 bases at V and 5 bases at J; junction bases unmatched: 6. Written as DNA, the CDR3 is TGTGCCAGCAGCTTTGGGGACAGGGAGGTAGATACGCAGTATTTT. The encoded protein is CASSFGDREVDTQYF.

The J gene is TRBJ1-5, the V gene TRBV4-1; D might be TRBD1 (5 bases). The CDR3 has 16 residues. The ends were cut back, 2 bases at V and 5 bases at J, with 16 bases in the middle. Germline V gene sequence: CDR1 MGHRA, CDR2 YSYEKL. The CDR3: CASSQQLGVLDQPQHF. CDR3 coding DNA: TGCGCCAGCAGCCAACAATTAGGGGTCCTTGATCAGCCCCAGCATTTT.

The chain recombines TRBV10-3 with TRBJ1-1; D uncertain. Germline V gene sequence: CDR1 ENHRY, CDR2 SYGVKD. The CDR3 is made up of 13 amino acids. With 7 bases removed from V and 1 base from J, the gap between germline ends came to 10 bases. Here the CDR3 DNA reads TGTGCCATCAACGGGGAGGCGAACACTGAAGCTTTCTTT. It yields the protein CAINGEANTEAFF.

V is TRBV7-9 and J is TRBJ1-2; 7 bases agree with TRBD1. The CDR3 has 15 residues. Germline loops: CDR1 SEHNR, CDR2 FQNEAQ (reference sequence). J lost 2 bases, V lost 6 bases, and 9 bases had no gene match. CDR3 residues: CASRSAGTVNYGYTF. CDR3 coding DNA: TGTGCCAGCAGGAGCGCCGGGACAGTCAACTATGGCTACACCTTC.

The rearrangement links TRBV4-1 to TRBJ2-2, with D perhaps matching TRBD1 (5 bases). This CDR3 has 17 residues. Germline V gene sequence: CDR1 MGHRA, CDR2 YSYEKL. Trimming took off 0 bases at V and 10 bases at J, with 21 bases between the two ends. CDR3 DNA sequence: TGCGCCAGCAGCCAAGATATTCACAGGTACTCCGTTTTGGAGCTGTTTTTT. It encodes CASSQDIHRYSVLELFF.

The chain carries TRBV18 and TRBJ1-6; D not certain. CDR3 length: 15 residues. Germline CDR1 and CDR2: KGHSH and LQKENI. Trimming stripped 5 bases from V and 0 bases from J, with 8 bases between. CDR3 DNA: TGTGCCAGCTCAAGCGAATTCTCCTATAATTCACCCCTCCACTTT. Its translation is CASSSEFSYNSPLHF.

The chain employs TRBV4-1 and TRBJ1-5, with unresolved D. There are 20 residues in the CDR3. Germline V gene sequence: CDR1 MGHRA, CDR2 YSYEKL. The V gene lost 1 base and the J gene lost 0 bases, with 22 bases spanning the gap. The CDR3 here is CASSQVLGLGSLNSNQPQHF. CDR3 coding DNA: TGCGCCAGCAGCCAAGTGCTCGGACTAGGATCCTTGAATAGCAATCAGCCCCAGCATTTT.

This clone showed up just once. The chain recombines TRBV14 with TRBJ2-2; 11 positions match TRBD2. Germline loops: CDR1 SGHDN, CDR2 FVKESK. This CDR3 region has 19 residues. Germline trimming cut 4 bases from V and 5 bases from J; bases unmatched to any gene: 15. CDR3: CASSRTIVVAGGPTGELFF. CDR3 coding DNA: TGTGCCAGCAGCCGGACAATTGTTGTAGCGGGGGGGCCAACCGGGGAGCTGTTTTTT.

The J gene is TRBJ2-5, the V gene TRBV6-5; possibly TRBD1 for D (6 bases). The germline V and J ends were trimmed by 0 bases and 4 bases, with 15 bases remaining between them. This CDR3 has 16 amino acids. CDR1 is MNHEY and CDR2 is SVGAGI in the germline V gene. The CDR3, as DNA: TGTGCCAGCAGTTACTCGAAGGGGGTCCGTCGAGAGACCCAGTACTTC. Amino acid sequence: CASSYSKGVRRETQYF.

The chain is built from TRBV18 and TRBJ1-3; the D gene is possibly TRBD1 (6 bases). V was shortened by 3 bases and J by 0 bases, with 9 bases between the two germline ends. Germline V gene sequence: CDR1 KGHSH, CDR2 LQKENI. CDR3 length: 15 amino acids. DNA of the CDR3: TGTGCCAGCTCACCGGGAGGGGGCTCTGGAAACACCATATATTTT. Its protein is CASSPGGGSGNTIYF.